Listed below are T cell receptor beta chains from one sample, sequenced in a study of cytomegalovirus exposure and HLA in healthy donors. Assay used: immunoSEQ multiplex PCR; TCRdb lists only in-frame clones, some missing. There are approximately 150,000 clones in the sample; around nine tenths occur only once, and more than 0.7% lies in the top ten. The sequencing input was PBMCs. The source is a woman aged 30 to 39 in good health and CMV-seronegative. The CDR3 runs from the conserved cysteine through the conserved F or W. A D gene is named only where the DNA matches it firmly. Not all rows give a size; the values are once, few, many and, for expanded clones, a class.

clone size	V gene	J gene	D gene	CDR3 protein	CDR3 DNA
-	TRBV28	TRBJ2-7	-	CAIGEAFPKEQYF	TGTGCCATAGGCGAGGCTTTCCCTAAGGAGCAGTACTTC
few	TRBV19	TRBJ2-7	-	CASSMDSYEQYF	TGTGCCAGTAGTATGGACAGCTACGAGCAGTACTTC
-	TRBV5-4	TRBJ2-5	-	CASSLVELETQYF	TGTGCCAGCAGCTTGGTTGAGTTGGAGACCCAGTACTTC
-	TRBV19	TRBJ2-2	TRBD2	CASSITARLATPGELFF	TGTGCCAGTAGTATAACGGCGAGACTAGCAACGCCCGGGGAGCTGTTTTTT
once	TRBV19	TRBJ2-1	TRBD2	CASSIPSGGPRWQFF	TGTGCCAGTAGTATCCCTAGCGGGGGGCCGCGGTGGCAGTTCTTC
-	TRBV5-1	TRBJ2-1	-	CASSPLTDPGNEQFF	TGCGCCAGCAGCCCACTAACGGATCCTGGCAATGAGCAGTTCTTC
-	TRBV15	TRBJ2-1	TRBD2	CATSRDLGGRVTDEQFF	TGTGCCACCAGCAGAGATCTCGGCGGGAGAGTTACGGATGAGCAGTTCTTC
-	TRBV5-1	TRBJ2-3	TRBD1	CASSLVPGGGTDTQYF	TGCGCCAGCAGCTTGGTTCCAGGGGGCGGAACAGATACGCAGTATTTT
-	TRBV10-1	TRBJ1-2	-	CASIREGDGYTF	TGCGCCAGCATCAGGGAAGGCGATGGCTACACCTTC
few	TRBV27	TRBJ1-2	TRBD1	CASSPNGQGGYTF	TGTGCCAGCAGTCCCAACGGACAGGGTGGCTACACCTTC
-	TRBV2	TRBJ1-2	-	CASKMGGLGGYTF	TGTGCCAGCAAGATGGGGGGGTTGGGGGGCTACACCTTC
-	TRBV9	TRBJ1-2	-	CASSVALTVGYTF	TGTGCCAGCAGCGTAGCTTTGACAGTTGGCTACACCTTC
-	TRBV4-3	TRBJ2-1	TRBD1	CASSQVVRGPSSHYNEQFF	TGCGCCAGCAGCCAGGTTGTGAGGGGGCCTTCTTCCCACTACAATGAGCAGTTCTTC
-	TRBV9	TRBJ2-2	TRBD2	CASSVATSGGAGELFF	TGTGCCAGCAGCGTAGCTACAAGCGGGGGGGCCGGGGAGCTGTTTTTT
-	TRBV14	TRBJ2-7	-	CASSQDSEQYF	TGTGCCAGCAGCCAAGATTCGGAGCAGTACTTC
-	TRBV7-9	TRBJ1-2	-	CASSLGQGLHYGYTF	TGTGCCAGCAGCTTAGGGCAGGGGCTTCACTATGGCTACACCTTC